The 25 T cell receptor beta chains below all came from one sample that was sequenced in a study of cytomegalovirus exposure and HLA in healthy donors. PCR primers comprised 60 Vbeta and 13 Jbeta primers. Data came from immunoSEQ multiplex PCR; TCRdb stores just in-frame clones and leaves some out. The sample holds about 110,000 clones, 83% seen once. The sample comprised PBMCs. The source of these receptors is a man aged 18 to 30 in good health and CMV-seronegative.

The chain has TRBV21-1 and TRBJ1-2; no check of the table's D call, TRBD1, against the DNA was made. TRBV21-1 constitutes a pseudogene. The CDR3 is made up of 16 amino acids. CDR3: CASRIARGRVLDGYTF. CDR3 sequence (DNA): TGTGCCAGCAGGATAGCTCGCGGCAGGGTGCTCGATGGCTACACCTTC.

The genes are TRBV9 and TRBJ2-2; 9 bases align to TRBD1. This CDR3 has 17 amino acids. V gave up 3 bases and J gave up 5 bases; unmatched junction bases: 11. Looked up from germline, CDR1 is SGDLS and CDR2 is YYNGEE. The CDR3 bases are TGTGCCAGCAGCGGCGGACAGGGGCATTTTAGGACCGGGGAGCTGTTTTTT. Protein sequence: CASSGGQGHFRTGELFF.

The chain couples TRBV7-9 to TRBJ2-7; D perhaps matches TRBD1 (5 bases). Looked up from germline, CDR1 is SEHNR and CDR2 is FQNEAQ (reference sequence). Deletions cut 4 bases from V and 0 bases from J, with 16 bases between. The CDR3 has 16 amino acids. The DNA of the CDR3 is TGTGCCAGCAGCTGGGGAAGGGGCTCGAGCTCCTACGAGCAGTACTTC. Translation: CASSWGRGSSSYEQYF.

The gene calls are TRBV6-1 and TRBJ1-5, with a tentative D call TRBD1 (5 bases). In germline, CDR1 is MNHNS, CDR2 SASEGT. Trimming removed 3 bases at V and 7 bases at J, with 16 bases between. The CDR3 runs to 15 residues. CDR3 sequence: CASSDSQGMGQPQHF. CDR3 in DNA: TGTGCCAGCAGTGATTCCCAGGGTATGGGCCAGCCCCAGCATTTT.

V and J are TRBV14 and TRBJ2-3; 9 bases map to TRBD2. V shed 6 bases and J 10 bases; nucleotides not matched to a gene: 14. CDR1 and CDR2 (germline): SGHDN, FVKESK. The CDR3 spans 15 residues. CDR3 loop: CASSLKAGGPGSQYF. In nucleotides, the CDR3 is TGTGCCAGCAGTCTTAAAGCGGGAGGCCCGGGTTCGCAGTATTTT.

This clone was seen only once. The CDR3 DNA follows: TGTGCCAGCAGCTTAGCCCACACTAGCGGAGATACGCAGTATTTT. This codes for CASSLAHTSGDTQYF. The chain has TRBV7-2 and TRBJ2-3, with 8 bases matching TRBD2. CDR1 is SGHTA and CDR2 is FQGNSA in the germline V gene. V lost 0 bases and J lost 5; bases outside the gene matches: 4. The CDR3 has 15 amino acids. Full variable domain (rest looked up from reference TRBV7-2 and TRBJ2-3): GAGVSQSPSNKVTEKGKDVELRCDPISGHTALYWYRQSLGQGLEFLIYFQGNSAPDKSGLPSDRFSAERTGGSVSTLTIQRTQQEDSAVYLCASSLAHTSGDTQYFGPGTRLTVL.

V is TRBV6-5 and J is TRBJ1-2; 7 nucleotides line up with TRBD1. The germline CDR1 and CDR2 sequences are MNHEY and SVGAGI. V lost 7 bases to trimming and J lost 2 bases; unmatched junction nucleotides: 4. The CDR3 is 13 residues long. CDR3 sequence: CASNPGQNYGYTF. In DNA, the CDR3 is TGTGCCAGCAATCCGGGACAGAACTATGGCTACACCTTC.

The V call is TRBV11-2, the J call TRBJ1-1, with D perhaps TRBD1 (5 bases). The V end was cut by 5 bases, the J end by 4 bases, with 17 bases between. Per the germline V gene, CDR1 is SGHAT and CDR2 is FQNNGV. The length of the CDR3 is 15 residues. The CDR3 here is CASSKLGGYSTEAFF. In DNA form, the CDR3 reads TGTGCCAGCAGCAAATTGGGGGGGTATTCCACTGAAGCTTTCTTT.

The rearrangement uses TRBV4-1 and TRBJ1-1; 9 bases map to TRBD1. The CDR3 contains 16 residues. The germline gives CDR1 MGHRA, CDR2 YSYEKL. V lost 0 bases to trimming and J lost 5 bases; unmatched junction nucleotides: 7. The CDR3: CASSQEGSGTGTEAFF. CDR3 nucleotide sequence: TGCGCCAGCAGCCAAGAAGGATCCGGGACAGGGACTGAAGCTTTCTTT.

The CDR3 region is CASSTGLAGVNEQFF. The CDR3 DNA reads TGTGCCAGCAGTACGGGACTAGCGGGAGTCAATGAGCAGTTCTTC. This chain links TRBV27 with TRBJ2-1; 14 bases map to TRBD2. Germline trimming cut 5 bases from V and 6 bases from J; bases unmatched to any gene: 3. Looked up from germline, CDR1 is MNHEY and CDR2 is SMNVEV (reference sequence). This CDR3 has 15 residues.

This chain joins TRBV4-3 and TRBJ2-1; 11 bases align to TRBD2. The junction had 8 bases not matched to a gene; V was cut back by 1 base and J by 0 bases. The CDR3 totals 19 residues. Germline V gene lookup returns CDR1 LGHNA and CDR2 YSLEER. CDR3: CASSQVGLAGGSSYNEQFF. CDR3 sequence (DNA): TGCGCCAGCAGCCAAGTCGGCCTAGCGGGAGGTAGCTCCTACAATGAGCAGTTCTTC.

This rearrangement joins TRBV30 to TRBJ2-7; possible D gene TRBD2, 6 bases. Trimming left V 2 bases short and J 4 bases short, with 12 bases between. Germline loops: CDR1 GTSNPN, CDR2 SVGIG (reference sequence). There are 13 residues in the CDR3. Written as DNA, the CDR3 is TGTGCCTGGAGTAAGGCTAGCGTGTACGAGCAGTACTTC. Its protein is CAWSKASVYEQYF.

This clone was found a few times. The chain uses TRBV10-3 and TRBJ2-7; no clear D. Trimming took off 3 bases at V and 2 bases at J, with 11 bases between the two ends. The CDR3 is 14 residues long. Per germline, CDR1 ENHRY and CDR2 SYGVKD. In DNA form, the CDR3 reads TGTGCCATCAGTGAAGGCAGGAATACCTACGAGCAGTACTTC. It yields the protein CAISEGRNTYEQYF.

CDR3 residues: CASSYWTGDTEAFF. CDR3 in DNA: TGTGCCAGCAGTTACTGGACAGGGGACACTGAAGCTTTCTTT. The rearrangement joins TRBV6-6 to TRBJ1-1; TRBD1 matches at 9 bases. V gave up 1 base and J gave up 3 bases; unmatched junction bases: 0. Germline V CDR1 and CDR2: MNHNY, SVGAGI (reference sequence). The CDR3 consists of 14 residues.

The rearrangement links TRBV6-6 to TRBJ1-2, with 8 bases aligning to TRBD1. J was trimmed by 5 bases and V by 6 bases; bases with no gene match: 8. Germline V CDR1 and CDR2: MNHNY, SVGAGI (reference sequence). The CDR3 spans 14 residues. CDR3 in DNA: TGTGCCAGCAGCCGCGGACAGGGAGGGTATGGCTACACCTTC. It is translated as CASSRGQGGYGYTF.

CDR3 DNA: TGTGCCAGCAGCCCCGAAGGCGGATTTGGCGCTGAAGCTTTCTTT. Translation: CASSPEGGFGAEAFF. The chain couples TRBV7-9 to TRBJ1-1; D is unresolved. CDR1 and CDR2 (germline): SEHNR, FQNEAQ (reference sequence). V lost 5 bases and J lost 6, with 19 bases in between. The CDR3 sequence is 15 residues long.

Only one count was recorded for this clone. V gene TRBV5-1 combines with J gene TRBJ1-1; maybe TRBD1 (5 bases). The CDR3 runs 13 residues. Germline-derived CDR1 and CDR2 are SGHRS and YFSETQ. V dropped 0 bases and J dropped 4 bases, with 7 bases sitting between them. CDR3 region: CASSLGGGTEAFF. CDR3 nucleotides: TGCGCCAGCAGCTTGGGGGGGGGCACTGAAGCTTTCTTT.

The V gene is TRBV6-5, the J gene TRBJ2-3; D is perhaps TRBD2 (6 bases). The CDR3 has 15 residues. Germline V gene lookup returns CDR1 MNHEY and CDR2 SVGAGI. V was clipped by 1 base and J by 0 bases, with 8 bases between them. CDR3 bases: TGTGCCAGCAGTTACTGGAGGGGCAGCACAGATACGCAGTATTTT. This sequence encodes CASSYWRGSTDTQYF.

The chain carries TRBV28 and TRBJ2-7, with 7 bases lining up with TRBD2. Per germline, CDR1 MDHEN and CDR2 SYDVKM. The CDR3 length is 14 residues. With V trimmed by 5 bases and J by 12 bases, 16 bases remained unmatched. The CDR3 reads CASSGGSSGKIPYF. The CDR3 nucleotides are TGTGCCAGCAGTGGGGGTTCTAGCGGCAAAATACCGTACTTC.

The rearrangement uses TRBV27 and TRBJ2-7; TRBD2 agrees at 9 bases. This CDR3 is 19 amino acids long. CDR1 is MNHEY and CDR2 is SMNVEV in the germline V gene (reference sequence). V lost 3 bases to trimming and J lost 6 bases; unmatched junction nucleotides: 21. Here the CDR3 DNA reads TGTGCCAGCAGTTTGTCCCTGGCTAGCGGGAATGATTTTGAGCGCGAGCAGTACTTC. Translating gives CASSLSLASGNDFEREQYF.

The CDR3 spells CASRPGTSGKLSYNEQFF. The CDR3 bases are TGTGCCAGCAGACCAGGGACTAGCGGGAAACTCTCCTACAATGAGCAGTTCTTC. This chain joins TRBV11-2 and TRBJ2-1, with TRBD2 identical over 13 bases. The CDR3 has 18 amino acids. CDR1 is SGHAT, CDR2 FQNNGV, per germline. Trimming took 6 bases from V and 0 from J; bases not matched to a gene: 8.

A single count supports this clone. The chain joins TRBV27 to TRBJ2-7; 7 bases are a match to TRBD2. CDR1 MNHEY and CDR2 SMNVEV come from the germline V gene (reference sequence). V dropped 1 base and J dropped 2; count of bases not matched to a gene: 5. The CDR3 length is 15 residues. This CDR3 is CASSLWASGTYEQYF. The CDR3 nucleotides read TGTGCCAGCAGTTTATGGGCTAGCGGCACCTACGAGCAGTACTTC.

V gene TRBV9 combines with J gene TRBJ2-7, with 9 bases matching TRBD1. CDR1 is SGDLS and CDR2 is YYNGEE in the germline V gene. This CDR3 is built from 16 residues. The trim removed 0 bases at V and 1 base at J, leaving 5 bases unmatched. In nucleotides, the CDR3 is TGTGCCAGCAGCGTAGGAACAGGGGGCGCGTCCTACGAGCAGTACTTC. Translation: CASSVGTGGASYEQYF.

The genes are TRBV27 and TRBJ2-3, with 8 bases that match TRBD2. Trimming removed 5 bases from V and 5 bases from J; junction bases left unmatched: 9. The CDR3 is made up of 15 amino acids. Germline lookup yields CDR1 MNHEY and CDR2 SMNVEV (reference sequence). Here the CDR3 DNA reads TGTGCCAGCAGTCCGAGCGGGAGTTATGGAGATACGCAGTATTTT. Its translation: CASSPSGSYGDTQYF.

In DNA, the CDR3 is TGTGCCAGCAGTTCTCAGACAGCTGCAACTCCCCTCTATGGCTACACCTTC. This gives the protein CASSSQTAATPLYGYTF. This chain uses TRBV28 with TRBJ1-2; a possible D gene is TRBD1 (5 bases). CDR1 is MDHEN and CDR2 is SYDVKM in the germline V gene. This CDR3 is 17 amino acids long. V was clipped by 4 bases and J by 4 bases, with 22 bases between them.